This is a list of T cell receptor beta chains from one sample in a study of blood T cells in healthy people across ages. TCRdb independently ran MiXCR on the 5' RACE reads; one entry per CDR3 protein. Of about 650,000 distinct CDR3 sequences listed, roughly half are singletons. Sequences were obtained from blood. These receptors all stem from a woman older than 75 in good health. CDR3s include the opening cysteine and the closing phenylalanine or tryptophan. A D gene is named only where the DNA matches it firmly. Clone size is shown for a subset of rows, as once, few, many or a class of expanded clone.

TRBV2	-	TRBD1	TRBJ1-2	TGTGCCAGCACTCCTGATATGGACAGGGTCCATGGCTACACCTTC	CASTPDMDRVHGYTF
TRBV20-1	many	-	TRBJ2-5	TGCAGTGCTGAGGACATGTACCAAGAGACCCAGTACTTC	CSAEDMYQETQYF
TRBV28	many	TRBD2	TRBJ2-1	TGTGCCAGCAGTTTAGGTGGAATTAGCGGGGATTTCAATGAGCAGTTCTTC	CASSLGGISGDFNEQFF
TRBV5-1	few	-	TRBJ1-1	TGCGCCAGCAGCCTGGCGGCCTCGGGGGAAGCTGAAGCTTTCTTT	CASSLAASGEAEAFF
TRBV3-1	many	-	TRBJ2-1	TGTGCCAGCAGCCAAGTTGGGAGACTGGGCAATGAGCAGTTCTTC	CASSQVGRLGNEQFF
TRBV5-1	-	-	TRBJ2-7	TGCGCCAGCAGCCAGTACAGGGAGCAGTACTTC	CASSQYREQYF
TRBV2	-	TRBD1	TRBJ1-5	TGTGCCAGCAGGGGACAGGGTCAGAATCAGCCCCAGCATTTT	CASRGQGQNQPQHF
TRBV9	many	-	TRBJ2-3	TGTGCCAGCAGCGGGAGCACGCAGTATTTT	CASSGSTQYF
TRBV10-3	-	TRBD1	TRBJ2-7	TGTGCCATCAGTGACGCAGGGGGCTGGAACGAGCAGTACTTC	CAISDAGGWNEQYF
TRBV11-1	-	TRBD1	TRBJ2-7	TGTGCCAGCAGGCCCAGGGGGCTTGGCTCCTACGAGCAGTACTTC	CASRPRGLGSYEQYF
TRBV4-1	-	-	TRBJ2-7	TGCGCCAGCAGCCAATGGTGGGACTACGAGCAGTACTTC	CASSQWWDYEQYF
TRBV2	-	-	TRBJ1-1	TGTGCGACTCAGGACCCAGTGAACACTGAAGCTTTCTTT	CATQDPVNTEAFF
TRBV5-6	many	-	TRBJ2-7	TGTGCCAGCAGCTTTCTACAGGGTCGCCACGAGCAGTACTTC	CASSFLQGRHEQYF
TRBV20-1	-	-	TRBJ1-1	TGCAGTGCTAGAAGGCGTGAAGCTTTCTTT	CSARRREAFF
TRBV7-6	-	-	TRBJ2-5	TGTGCCAGTGGGGGGCGCGGGGTTCGGGAGACCCAGTACTTC	CASGGRGVRETQYF
TRBV3-1	few	-	TRBJ1-5	TGTGCCAGCAGCCAAGATGGGCCCCAGCATTTT	CASSQDGPQHF
TRBV6-6	many	-	TRBJ2-7	TGTGCCAGCAGTTACTCTCCAGGGAAGGACTACGAGCAGTACTTC	CASSYSPGKDYEQYF
TRBV29-1	many	-	TRBJ2-4	TGCAGCGTTGAATCGAGGGCCAAAAACATTCAGTACTTC	CSVESRAKNIQYF
TRBV2	many	-	TRBJ2-3	TGTGCCAGCACCCCAATAAGGAGCACAGATACGCAGTATTTT	CASTPIRSTDTQYF
TRBV7-2	-	TRBD1	TRBJ2-7	TGTGCCAGCAGCCGGCCGGGACAGGGCTACGAGCAGTACTTC	CASSRPGQGYEQYF
TRBV20-1	many	TRBD2	TRBJ2-1	TGCAGTGCGAGCGGGAGGGGGGGATTTAACAATGAGCAGTTCTTC	CSASGRGGFNNEQFF
TRBV6-5	once	-	TRBJ2-2	TGTGCCAGCAGTTACTCGGGGGACAAACTCGCCGGGGAGCTGTTTTTT	CASSYSGDKLAGELFF
TRBV15	once	-	TRBJ2-3	TGTGCCACCAGCAGAGAGCCGTTAGATACGCAGTATTTT	CATSREPLDTQYF
TRBV20-1	-	TRBD1	TRBJ1-4	TGCAGTGCTCTCAGGGGGGGTAATGCAAAACTGTTTTTT	CSALRGGNAKLFF
TRBV2	many	-	TRBJ2-5	TGTGCCAGCAGTGCCGGGACACTTCAAGAGACCCAGTACTTC	CASSAGTLQETQYF
TRBV2	-	-	TRBJ2-1	TGTGCCAGCAGGGTCGGTGGAGACAACAATGAGCAGTTCTTC	CASRVGGDNNEQFF
TRBV29-1	-	-	TRBJ2-3	TGCAGCGTCTCCGGCCAAATCCCCCCCACAGATACGCAGTATTTT	CSVSGQIPPTDTQYF
TRBV30	many	TRBD2	TRBJ2-1	TGTGCCTGGAGGGGGGGACTAGCGTGGGGGGCCTACAATGAGCAGTTCTTC	CAWRGGLAWGAYNEQFF
TRBV21-1	-	-	TRBJ2-3	-	CASSKVGRGADTQFF
TRBV9	-	-	TRBJ2-3	TGTGCCAGCAGCGTAGCTGTAGGGCGCACAGATACGCAGTATTTT	CASSVAVGRTDTQYF
TRBV10-1	many	TRBD2	TRBJ2-7	TGCGCCAGCAGTGAGTCGGGAGGGAACGAGCAGTACTTC	CASSESGGNEQYF